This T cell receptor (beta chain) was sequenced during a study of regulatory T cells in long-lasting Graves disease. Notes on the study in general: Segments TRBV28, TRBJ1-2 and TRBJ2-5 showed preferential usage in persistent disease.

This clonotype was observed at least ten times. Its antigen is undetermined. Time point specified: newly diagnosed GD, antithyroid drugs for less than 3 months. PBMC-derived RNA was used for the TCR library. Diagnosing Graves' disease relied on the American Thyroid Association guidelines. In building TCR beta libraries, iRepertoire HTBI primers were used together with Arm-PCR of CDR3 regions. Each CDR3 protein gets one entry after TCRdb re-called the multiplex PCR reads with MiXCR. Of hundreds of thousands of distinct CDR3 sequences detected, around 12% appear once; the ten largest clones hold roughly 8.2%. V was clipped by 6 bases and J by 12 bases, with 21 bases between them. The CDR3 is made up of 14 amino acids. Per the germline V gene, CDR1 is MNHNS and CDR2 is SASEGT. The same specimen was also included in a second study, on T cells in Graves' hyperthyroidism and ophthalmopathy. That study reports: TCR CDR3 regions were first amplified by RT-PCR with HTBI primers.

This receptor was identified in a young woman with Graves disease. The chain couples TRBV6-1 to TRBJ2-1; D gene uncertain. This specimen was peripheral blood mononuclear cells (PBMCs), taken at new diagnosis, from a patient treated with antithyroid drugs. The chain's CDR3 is CASSPGRASPGQFF. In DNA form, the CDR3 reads TGTGCCAGCAGCCCCGGTCGAGCGAGTCCAGGGCAGTTCTTC.